These 30 T cell receptor beta chains were all obtained from the same sample, sequenced in a study of identical twins. MiXCR was run by TCRdb on the 5' RACE reads, yielding one entry per CDR3 protein. The sample lists some 900,000 distinct CDR3 sequences; around an eighth were seen once. These records were also assigned to another study, of yellow fever vaccine responses in identical twins.

The sequenced sample was PBMCs. These receptors were collected from a woman aged 18 to 35 in good health.

The CDR3 DNA reads TGCAGTGCATCGGGGACAGGCGGAGAGACCCAGTACTTC. Residues: CSASGTGGETQYF. The chain is built from TRBV20-1 and TRBJ2-5; 8 bases agree with TRBD1. The germline gives CDR1 DFQATT, CDR2 SNEGSKA (reference sequence). This CDR3 has 13 residues. Losses at the gene ends were 6 bases for V and 4 bases for J; bases not matched to a gene: 7.

The rearrangement links TRBV6-5 to TRBJ1-2; TRBD1 matches at 7 bases. CDR3 size: 13 residues. V was clipped by 2 bases and J by 6 bases; unmatched bases: 3. Per the germline V gene, CDR1 is MNHEY and CDR2 is SVGAGI. The CDR3 region has the DNA TGTGCCAGCAGTTACGGGGGGACAGATGGCTACACCTTC. Residues: CASSYGGTDGYTF.

The sample holds a few counts of this clonotype. The CDR3 bases are TGCGCCAGCAGCTTGGGACAGGGGGGGACCCTATCCTACGAGCAGTACTTC. It is translated as CASSLGQGGTLSYEQYF. The chain combines TRBV5-1 with TRBJ2-7, with 9 nucleotides matching TRBD1. Germline trimming cut 0 bases from V and 1 base from J; bases unmatched to any gene: 8. There are 17 residues in the CDR3. Germline values: CDR1 SGHRS, CDR2 YFSETQ.

This clonotype was found a few times. The rearrangement links TRBV5-1 to TRBJ2-3; 11 bases are a match to TRBD1. Germline-derived CDR1 and CDR2 are SGHRS and YFSETQ. This CDR3 comprises 15 residues. The V gene end was trimmed by 4 bases and the J gene end by 4 bases; junction bases not matched to a gene: 5. In nucleotides, the CDR3 is TGCGCCAGCAGCAAGGACAGGGGGCGGTCAGATACGCAGTATTTT. It encodes CASSKDRGRSDTQYF.

The chain links TRBV20-1 to TRBJ2-5; 7 bases agree with TRBD1. This CDR3 region has 14 residues. Germline V CDR1 and CDR2: DFQATT, SNEGSKA (reference sequence). Germline trimming cut 0 bases from V and 5 bases from J; bases unmatched to any gene: 6. This chain's CDR3 is CSARDMRGRETQYF. The CDR3 nucleotides are TGCAGTGCTAGAGATATGAGGGGGCGGGAGACCCAGTACTTC.

The V and J genes are TRBV29-1 and TRBJ2-3; D gene uncertain. The germline gives CDR1 SQVTM, CDR2 ANQGSEA. The CDR3 covers 12 residues. Trimming left V 2 bases short and J 5 bases short, with 8 bases between. The chain's CDR3 is CSVERFQDTQYF. For the CDR3, the DNA is TGCAGCGTTGAAAGGTTCCAAGATACGCAGTATTTT.

A few counts support this clonotype. The chain joins TRBV15 to TRBJ2-7; TRBD1 matches 7 bases. V dropped 4 bases and J dropped 1; count of bases not matched to a gene: 4. This CDR3 has 14 residues. From germline, CDR1 is LNHNV and CDR2 YYDKDF (reference sequence). DNA for the CDR3: TGTGCCACCAGCAACCGGGACAGATCCTACGAGCAGTACTTC. As protein: CATSNRDRSYEQYF.

The chain combines TRBV6-2 or TRBV6-3 with TRBJ2-7; perhaps TRBD1 as D (5 bases). There are 11 residues in the CDR3. CDR1 and CDR2 (germline): MNHEY, SVGEGT. V was trimmed by 7 bases and J by 2 bases, leaving 6 bases between them. In DNA form, the CDR3 reads TGTGCCAGCACGGACACCTACGAGCAGTACGTC. Its translation is CASTDTYEQYV.

The DNA for the CDR3 is TGTGCCAGCAGTGATTGGGCTAGCGGGCCTAGCACAGATACGCAGTATTTT. Translation: CASSDWASGPSTDTQYF. The V and J genes are TRBV12-3 or TRBV12-4 and TRBJ2-3; 8 nucleotides align to TRBD2. The junction had 10 bases not matched to a gene; V was cut back by 5 bases and J by 0 bases. There are 17 residues in the CDR3.

This clonotype occurred a few times. This sequence joins TRBV12-3 or TRBV12-4 and TRBJ1-5; 8 bases are a match to TRBD1. The CDR3 extends over 16 amino acids. Unmatched junction bases numbered 8, after V lost 6 bases and J lost 1 base. CDR3 coding DNA: TGTGCCAGCAGCCCCGGACAGGGTTGGAGCAATCAGCCCCAGCATTTT. Its protein is CASSPGQGWSNQPQHF.

This clonotype was seen only a few times. This chain joins TRBV11-3 and TRBJ2-1, with a weak D call TRBD2 (5 bases). The CDR3 is 15 residues long. In germline, CDR1 is SGHNT, CDR2 YENEEA. The V end lost 3 bases, the J end lost 0 bases, and 9 bases lay between the germline ends. The CDR3: CASSLKGSSYNEQFF. The CDR3 DNA reads as TGTGCCAGCAGCTTGAAAGGGAGCTCCTACAATGAGCAGTTCTTC.

This sequence joins TRBV27 and TRBJ2-5; D may correspond to TRBD1 or TRBD2 (7 bases each). Trimming left V 3 bases short and J 3 bases short, with 17 bases between. In germline, CDR1 is MNHEY, CDR2 SMNVEV (reference sequence). This CDR3 is built from 16 residues. CDR3 amino acids: CASSFNNRGGEETQYF. CDR3 coding DNA: TGTGCCAGCAGTTTTAACAACAGGGGAGGGGAAGAGACCCAGTACTTC.

This clonotype was seen repeatedly, ten times or more. The V and J genes are TRBV11-1 and TRBJ2-1, with 8 bases identical to TRBD2. From germline, CDR1 is SGHAT and CDR2 FQDESV (reference sequence). The V gene end was trimmed by 2 bases and the J gene end by 8 bases; junction bases not matched to a gene: 8. The CDR3 runs to 15 residues. CDR3 DNA: TGTGCCAGCAGCTTAATCAGCGGGAGACGGTATGAGCAGTTCTTC. This codes for CASSLISGRRYEQFF.

This clonotype was picked up a small number of times. The genes are TRBV7-9 and TRBJ2-1; no definite D call. V gave up 6 bases and J gave up 6 bases, with 15 bases separating them. In germline, CDR1 is SEHNR, CDR2 FQNEAQ (reference sequence). The CDR3 totals 14 residues. Here the CDR3 reads CASSPKSRFNEQFF. CDR3 in DNA: TGTGCCAGCAGTCCCAAATCTAGGTTCAATGAGCAGTTCTTC.

V gene TRBV6-1 combines with J gene TRBJ2-3; TRBD2 matches at 7 bases. Trimming at V came to 8 bases and at J to 0 bases, leaving 2 bases not matched to a gene. The germline gives CDR1 MNHNS, CDR2 SASEGT. CDR3 size: 13 residues. The CDR3 protein is CASRGDSTDTQYF. The CDR3 DNA is TGTGCCAGCCGGGGGGACAGCACAGATACGCAGTATTTT.

This clonotype turned up a few times. This chain links TRBV5-5 with TRBJ2-7; 10 bases are a match to TRBD2. The junction had 18 bases not matched to a gene; V was cut back by 5 bases and J by 4 bases. Germline V CDR1 and CDR2: SGHKS, YYEKEE (reference sequence). The CDR3 spans 18 residues. The CDR3 sequence is CASSKRFLAGEPTYEQYV. CDR3 coding DNA: TGTGCCAGCAGTAAGAGGTTCCTAGCGGGGGAACCTACTTACGAGCAGTACGTC.

This clonotype was picked up a small number of times. The rearrangement uses TRBV25-1 and TRBJ2-1; no firm D call. Trimming removed 1 base at V and 8 bases at J, with 6 bases between. The CDR3 is made up of 12 amino acids. From germline, CDR1 is MGHDK and CDR2 SYGVNS. The CDR3 nucleotides are TGTGCCAGCAGTGAATTCCGAGATGAGCAGTTCTTC. This gives the protein CASSEFRDEQFF.

This clonotype was counted at least ten times. This chain connects TRBV5-1 to TRBJ2-1; 7 positions agree with TRBD1. There are 14 residues in the CDR3. V gave up 0 bases and J gave up 5 bases; unmatched junction bases: 2. Germline V gene data show CDR1 as SGHRS and CDR2 as YFSETQ. CDR3 loop: CASSLGQGHNEQFF. CDR3 in DNA: TGCGCCAGCAGCTTGGGACAGGGTCACAATGAGCAGTTCTTC.

A few counts support this clonotype. The rearrangement joins TRBV7-9 to TRBJ2-7; D is perhaps TRBD2 (6 bases). Between the trimmed V and J ends, which lost 5 bases and 1 base, there was a span of 21 bases. This CDR3 comprises 17 residues. Per the germline V gene, CDR1 is SEHNR and CDR2 is FQNEAQ (reference sequence). The CDR3 reads CASSNTNLADQSYEQYF. CDR3 nucleotide sequence: TGTGCCAGCAGCAATACCAATTTAGCGGATCAATCCTACGAGCAGTACTTC.

This clonotype turned up a few times. The rearrangement links TRBV4-2 to TRBJ2-7; D not resolved. In germline, CDR1 is LGHNA, CDR2 YNFKEQ. Trimming removed 0 bases from V and 2 bases from J, with 17 bases in between. The CDR3 consists of 17 residues. The CDR3: CASSQEFSVALTYEQYF. The CDR3 DNA is TGTGCCAGCAGCCAAGAATTCTCAGTGGCTCTGACCTACGAGCAGTACTTC.

V and J are TRBV5-4 and TRBJ1-2; D remains unclear. In germline, CDR1 is SGHNT, CDR2 YYREEE (reference sequence). This CDR3 is 15 amino acids long. V was trimmed by 4 bases and J by 4 bases, leaving 17 bases between them. CDR3: CASSADGRILYGYTF. Written as DNA, the CDR3 is TGTGCCAGCAGCGCGGATGGACGGATACTCTATGGCTACACCTTC.

This clonotype was seen only a few times. This sequence joins TRBV6-2 or TRBV6-3 and TRBJ2-5, with D perhaps TRBD1 (7 bases). Germline V gene lookup returns CDR1 MNHEY and CDR2 SVGEGT. This CDR3 contains 15 residues. Trimming removed 11 bases from V and 4 bases from J, with 23 bases in between. As DNA, the CDR3 is TGTGCCGCCCTGGGGGGCACAGGGGCCCGAGAGACCCAGTACTTC. Protein product: CAALGGTGARETQYF.

The sample holds a few counts of this clonotype. J is TRBJ2-1 and V is TRBV20-1; 7 bases align to TRBD2. Germline values: CDR1 DFQATT, CDR2 SNEGSKA (reference sequence). V lost 3 bases, J lost 3 bases, and 17 bases stayed unmatched. This CDR3 has 18 residues. This chain's CDR3 is CSASFRGTMGPLYNEQFF. The CDR3 DNA follows: TGCAGTGCTAGTTTTCGTGGGACTATGGGCCCCCTCTACAATGAGCAGTTCTTC.

This chain joins TRBV7-3 and TRBJ2-2; D is unclear. Per germline, CDR1 SGHTA and CDR2 FQGTGA. The CDR3 is 16 residues long. Trimming left V 2 bases short and J 5 bases short, with 15 bases between. CDR3 nucleotides: TGTGCCAGCAGCTTAGACGGCAGTGACCTTACCGGGGAGCTGTTTTTT. Its translation is CASSLDGSDLTGELFF.

This clonotype was seen a few times. The genes are TRBV6-1 and TRBJ1-5; TRBD1 might be the D (6 bases). The germline V gene encodes CDR1 MNHNS and CDR2 SASEGT. The length of the CDR3 is 14 residues. The V end was cut by 0 bases, the J end by 7 bases, with 10 bases between. The CDR3 loop reads CASSEAGAWQPQHF. The DNA of the CDR3 is TGTGCCAGCAGTGAAGCGGGGGCTTGGCAGCCCCAGCATTTT.

The rearrangement joins TRBV10-1 to TRBJ2-2, with D possibly being TRBD1 (5 bases). The CDR3 contains 14 residues. Trimming removed 6 bases from V and 5 bases from J, with 13 bases in between. Germline loops: CDR1 WNHNN, CDR2 SYGVQD (reference sequence). The chain's CDR3 is CASSLRAGTGELFF. The CDR3 nucleotides are TGCGCCAGCAGCCTCCGGGCAGGGACCGGGGAGCTGTTTTTT.

The sample holds a few counts of this clonotype. This chain links TRBV29-1 with TRBJ2-6; D possibly corresponds to TRBD1 (6 bases). V lost 4 bases, J lost 4 bases, and 11 bases lay in between. The CDR3 consists of 14 residues. From germline, CDR1 is SQVTM and CDR2 ANQGSEA. The chain's CDR3 is CSVATGLGANVLTF. The CDR3 DNA is TGCAGCGTTGCTACAGGGTTAGGGGCCAACGTCCTGACTTTC.

This clonotype was recorded at least ten times. The chain recombines TRBV6-5 with TRBJ1-1; 7 bases agree with TRBD1. V lost 2 bases to trimming and J lost 2 bases; unmatched junction nucleotides: 8. CDR1 and CDR2 from the germline V gene are MNHEY and SVGAGI. The CDR3 spans 16 residues. The CDR3 coding sequence is TGTGCCAGCAGTTACCAGCCGGGACAGATAAACACTGAAGCTTTCTTT. This encodes CASSYQPGQINTEAFF.

The rearrangement links TRBV11-2 to TRBJ2-6; D perhaps matches TRBD1 (5 bases). V was clipped by 6 bases and J by 1 base, with 16 bases between them. CDR1 is SGHAT, CDR2 FQNNGV, per germline. The CDR3 loop spans 17 amino acids. Here the CDR3 reads CASRPQETLSGANVLTF. Here the CDR3 DNA reads TGTGCCAGCAGACCACAGGAAACTCTATCTGGGGCCAACGTCCTGACTTTC.

The chain combines TRBV4-2 with TRBJ2-3; 8 bases agree with TRBD2. The CDR3 is made up of 16 amino acids. The germline V gene encodes CDR1 LGHNA and CDR2 YNFKEQ. J lost 2 bases, V lost 4 bases, and 8 bases had no gene match. The CDR3 sequence: CASSPLSGVITDTQYF. As DNA, the CDR3 is TGTGCCAGCAGCCCCCTTAGCGGGGTTATCACAGATACGCAGTATTTT.